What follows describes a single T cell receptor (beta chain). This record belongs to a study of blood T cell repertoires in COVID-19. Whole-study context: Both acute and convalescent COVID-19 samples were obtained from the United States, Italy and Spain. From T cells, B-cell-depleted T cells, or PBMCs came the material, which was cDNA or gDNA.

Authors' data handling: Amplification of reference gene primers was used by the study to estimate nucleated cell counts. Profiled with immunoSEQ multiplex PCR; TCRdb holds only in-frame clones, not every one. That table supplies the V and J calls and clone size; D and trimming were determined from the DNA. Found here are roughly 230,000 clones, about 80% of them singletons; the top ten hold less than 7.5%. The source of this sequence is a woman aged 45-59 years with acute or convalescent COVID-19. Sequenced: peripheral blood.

The CDR3 sequence is CASSEMSLAGADTQYF. DNA of the CDR3: TGTGCCAGCAGTGAAATGTCCCTAGCGGGAGCAGATACGCAGTATTTT. This chain connects TRBV6-1 to TRBJ2-3; TRBD2 aligns across 10 bases. The CDR3 runs to 16 residues. V trimming: 2 bases; J trimming: 4 bases; junction bases outside the gene matches: 6. Germline V gives CDR1 MNHNS, CDR2 SASEGT.